This TCR beta chain was sequenced in a study of T-cell memory formation after mild COVID-19. Background on the study: Each donor largely had its own TCR clusters. General observations from the study: CD8+ contracting clones occupied EMRA, while CD4+ ones occupied mainly CM and EM. The authors did not confirm SARS-CoV-2 specificity of second-wave clones peaking day 37.

MiXCR, run by TCRdb on the 5' RACE reads, gives a single entry per CDR3 protein. Among more than 300,000 distinct CDR3 sequences, approximately 15% were seen once, and the ten largest hold approximately 21%. There are a few counts of this clonotype. The antigen is not known. This CDR3 comprises 15 residues. Germline CDR1 and CDR2: MNHEY and SVGAGI. The germline V and J ends were trimmed by 5 bases and 7 bases, with 15 bases remaining between them. The receptor comes from a man between 18 and 35 years old who had mild COVID-19 (a few samples of this study predate the infection). Cell type and time point are not known. Sample: PBMCs or a T cell subset sorted from them (not recorded which). This chain links TRBV6-5 with TRBJ1-6; D is uncertain. The chain's CDR3 is CASSPGVNGNSPLHF. The CDR3 coding sequence is TGTGCCAGCAGTCCCGGGGTAAACGGGAATTCACCCCTCCACTTT.